Listed below are T cell receptor beta chains from one sample, sequenced in a study of kidney transplant recipient with SARS-CoV-2 infection. Each CDR3 protein is one row after TCRdb ran MiXCR on the reads. The table includes approximately 240,000 distinct CDR3 sequences, 29% detected once. Specimen: a blood sample, collected at baseline and between days 110 and 120 from a kidney transplant recipient. The receptors derive from a male patient in his 30s who had COVID-19 and was a kidney transplant recipient. The graft donor may be the source of some T cells. The CDR3 runs from the conserved cysteine through the conserved F or W. The D gene is left open where the match is weak. Size is stated for part of the rows, as once, few or many counts, or as a class when the clone is expanded.

clone size: -; V gene: TRBV7-2; J gene: TRBJ2-4; D gene: -; CDR3 DNA: TGTGCCAGCAGCTCCCAGGCACAAAGCATTCAGTACTTC; CDR3 protein: CASSSQAQSIQYF
clone size: few; V gene: TRBV5-1; J gene: TRBJ1-1; D gene: -; CDR3 DNA: TGCGCCAGCAGCTTGGGGCGCAGGGCCGAAATGAACACTGAAGCTTTCTTT; CDR3 protein: CASSLGRRAEMNTEAFF
clone size: many; V gene: TRBV3-1; J gene: TRBJ1-1; D gene: TRBD1; CDR3 DNA: TGTGCCAGCAGCCATAGGACAGGGTTGACTGAAGCTTTCTTT; CDR3 protein: CASSHRTGLTEAFF
clone size: many; V gene: TRBV30; J gene: TRBJ1-2; D gene: -; CDR3 DNA: TGTGCCTGGAAACAGGAGCGTTATAGAAAGACCTATGGCTACACCTTC; CDR3 protein: CAWKQERYRKTYGYTF
clone size: -; V gene: TRBV19; J gene: TRBJ1-1; D gene: -; CDR3 DNA: TGTGCCAGTAGTACCCAAGAGGGCACTGAAGCTTTCTTT; CDR3 protein: CASSTQEGTEAFF
clone size: -; V gene: TRBV3-1; J gene: TRBJ2-5; D gene: -; CDR3 DNA: TGTGCCAGCAGCTTGTATGATCCCATTTCTTTCTCTGAGACCCGGTACTTC; CDR3 protein: CASSLYDPISFSETRYF
clone size: many; V gene: TRBV28; J gene: TRBJ2-7; D gene: TRBD1; CDR3 DNA: TGTGCCAGCACCCCAACTCAGGGGGCCCACTACGAGCAGTACTTC; CDR3 protein: CASTPTQGAHYEQYF
clone size: many; V gene: TRBV7-9; J gene: TRBJ1-1; D gene: TRBD1; CDR3 DNA: TGTGCCAGCAGGCCAACAGGGGGCAACACTGAAGCTTTCTTT; CDR3 protein: CASRPTGGNTEAFF
clone size: many; V gene: TRBV12-3/TRBV12-4; J gene: TRBJ2-1; D gene: TRBD2; CDR3 DNA: TGTGCCAGCAGCGGGGGGAGCTCCTACAATGAGCAGTTCTTC; CDR3 protein: CASSGGSSYNEQFF
clone size: -; V gene: TRBV2; J gene: TRBJ2-5; D gene: -; CDR3 DNA: TGTGCCAGCAGTGAACAGGCGGGCCTCGAGACCCAGTACTTC; CDR3 protein: CASSEQAGLETQYF
clone size: many; V gene: TRBV5-1; J gene: TRBJ1-2; D gene: -; CDR3 DNA: TGCGCCAGCAAACCCGCATCGGTTCGAAAGACCTATGGCTACACCTTC; CDR3 protein: CASKPASVRKTYGYTF
clone size: -; V gene: TRBV5-1; J gene: TRBJ2-7; D gene: -; CDR3 DNA: TGCGCCAGCAGCTTGGCGGGGTACGAGCAGCACTTC; CDR3 protein: CASSLAGYEQHF
clone size: many; V gene: TRBV2; J gene: TRBJ2-7; D gene: -; CDR3 DNA: TGTGCCAGCAGCGGCCCCGGGACAAGTCTTTACGAGCAGTACTTC; CDR3 protein: CASSGPGTSLYEQYF
clone size: many; V gene: TRBV27; J gene: TRBJ1-5; D gene: -; CDR3 DNA: TGTGCCAGCAGTTGGCGGTGGGGGCAGCCCCAGCATTTT; CDR3 protein: CASSWRWGQPQHF
clone size: many; V gene: TRBV27; J gene: TRBJ1-6; D gene: TRBD1; CDR3 DNA: TGTGCCAGCAGCCAGGGACAGGGGGCTTATTCACCCCTCCACTTT; CDR3 protein: CASSQGQGAYSPLHF
clone size: many; V gene: TRBV28; J gene: TRBJ1-5; D gene: -; CDR3 DNA: TGTGCCAGCAGTCTCGAGGCTGGACAGCCGCCCCAGCATTTT; CDR3 protein: CASSLEAGQPPQHF
clone size: many; V gene: TRBV7-3; J gene: TRBJ1-6; D gene: TRBD1; CDR3 DNA: TGTGCCAGCAGCTTAGGGCAGGGGGCCGGAGGGTCACCCCTCCACTTT; CDR3 protein: CASSLGQGAGGSPLHF
clone size: -; V gene: TRBV20-1; J gene: TRBJ1-2; D gene: TRBD1; CDR3 DNA: TGCAGTGCTGGAGTACAGGGGGGTAACTATGGCTACACCTTC; CDR3 protein: CSAGVQGGNYGYTF
clone size: few; V gene: TRBV20-1; J gene: TRBJ2-1; D gene: TRBD2; CDR3 DNA: TGCAGTGCTAGGTTTGGTCTAGCGGACAACAATGAGCAGTTCTTC; CDR3 protein: CSARFGLADNNEQFF
clone size: few; V gene: TRBV28; J gene: TRBJ2-7; D gene: TRBD2; CDR3 DNA: TGTGCCAGCAGTTTATACGGGACTAGCTATGGCCATTCCTACGAGCAGTACTTC; CDR3 protein: CASSLYGTSYGHSYEQYF
clone size: few; V gene: TRBV5-6; J gene: TRBJ2-4; D gene: -; CDR3 DNA: TGTGCCAGCAGCTTGGCCGCGCAAGCCAAAAACATTCAGTACTTC; CDR3 protein: CASSLAAQAKNIQYF
clone size: many; V gene: TRBV2; J gene: TRBJ1-2; D gene: -; CDR3 DNA: TGTGCCAGCAGGAATCGCAGCCGCTATGGCTACACCTTC; CDR3 protein: CASRNRSRYGYTF
clone size: many; V gene: TRBV12-3/TRBV12-4; J gene: TRBJ1-2; D gene: -; CDR3 DNA: TGTGCCAGCAGTAGTAATTACACAGCAGGAAAGACCTATGGCTACACCTTC; CDR3 protein: CASSSNYTAGKTYGYTF
clone size: -; V gene: TRBV7-1; J gene: TRBJ1-2; D gene: -; CDR3 DNA: TGTGCCAGCAGCGTTGAGGATCACGAGGGAAGGACCTATGGCTACACCTTC; CDR3 protein: CASSVEDHEGRTYGYTF
clone size: many; V gene: TRBV11-2; J gene: TRBJ1-2; D gene: -; CDR3 DNA: TGTGCCAGCAGCAGCGCAGCAACAAGCAGAAAGACCTATGGCTACACCTTC; CDR3 protein: CASSSAATSRKTYGYTF
clone size: few; V gene: TRBV7-3; J gene: TRBJ2-7; D gene: -; CDR3 DNA: TGTGCCAGCAGCTTCCAAAGGGGGGGGTACGAGCAGTACTTC; CDR3 protein: CASSFQRGGYEQYF
clone size: -; V gene: TRBV20-1; J gene: TRBJ2-3; D gene: TRBD2; CDR3 DNA: TGCAGTGCTGGGCCCCGGCGGGAGGGCACAGATACGCAGTATTTT; CDR3 protein: CSAGPRREGTDTQYF
clone size: many; V gene: TRBV20-1; J gene: TRBJ1-2; D gene: -; CDR3 DNA: TGCAGTGCTAGAGGTACCGAGGACAGTACTAACTATGGCTACACCTTC; CDR3 protein: CSARGTEDSTNYGYTF
clone size: few; V gene: TRBV19; J gene: TRBJ1-6; D gene: TRBD1; CDR3 DNA: TGTGCCAGTAGTCTTCTACAGGGGAACAACTATAATTCACCCCTCCACTTT; CDR3 protein: CASSLLQGNNYNSPLHF
clone size: many; V gene: TRBV7-2; J gene: TRBJ2-7; D gene: TRBD2; CDR3 DNA: TGTGCCAGCAGCGCTAGCGGGGTAGGAACCTACGAGCAGTACTTC; CDR3 protein: CASSASGVGTYEQYF
clone size: many; V gene: TRBV11-3; J gene: TRBJ2-3; D gene: -; CDR3 DNA: TGTGCCAGCAGCCGGAGGGGGACGGCAGATACGCAGTATTTT; CDR3 protein: CASSRRGTADTQYF
clone size: many; V gene: TRBV6-1; J gene: TRBJ2-2; D gene: TRBD2; CDR3 DNA: TGTGCCAGCAGTGAAGAAGGACTAGCCCCCGGGGAGCTGTTTTTT; CDR3 protein: CASSEEGLAPGELFF
clone size: many; V gene: TRBV20-1; J gene: TRBJ2-5; D gene: -; CDR3 DNA: TGCAGTGCTAGAGCCGGGCCCGGCCCCGGCGAGACCCAGTACTTC; CDR3 protein: CSARAGPGPGETQYF
clone size: many; V gene: TRBV4-2; J gene: TRBJ2-5; D gene: TRBD1; CDR3 DNA: TGTGCCAGCAGCCCCAGCTGGACAGGGCTAGGGGAGACCCAGTACTTC; CDR3 protein: CASSPSWTGLGETQYF
clone size: many; V gene: TRBV5-1; J gene: TRBJ2-3; D gene: -; CDR3 DNA: TGCGCCAGCAGCTTGGGAGTTGGAGGGGACCTGAGCACAGATACGCAGTATTTT; CDR3 protein: CASSLGVGGDLSTDTQYF
clone size: many; V gene: TRBV3-1; J gene: TRBJ1-2; D gene: -; CDR3 DNA: TGTGCCAGCAGCTGGTCCGTCACCCTTCGAAAGACCTATGGCTACACCTTC; CDR3 protein: CASSWSVTLRKTYGYTF
clone size: -; V gene: TRBV4-1; J gene: TRBJ2-2; D gene: -; CDR3 DNA: TGCGCCAGCAGCCAAGAGGTTAAAAACACCGGGGAGCTGTTTTTT; CDR3 protein: CASSQEVKNTGELFF
clone size: many; V gene: TRBV6-5; J gene: TRBJ2-7; D gene: TRBD2; CDR3 DNA: TGTGCCAGTTCCGGGACTAGCGGGATTCACGAGCAGTACTTC; CDR3 protein: CASSGTSGIHEQYF
clone size: many; V gene: TRBV6-2/TRBV6-3; J gene: TRBJ2-7; D gene: TRBD1; CDR3 DNA: TGTGCCAGCCGCGGGACAGGGCGGGCCGAGCAGTACTTC; CDR3 protein: CASRGTGRAEQYF
clone size: many; V gene: TRBV29-1; J gene: TRBJ2-1; D gene: TRBD1; CDR3 DNA: TGCAGCGTCCACGGACAGGGACCCTACAATGAGCAGTTCTTC; CDR3 protein: CSVHGQGPYNEQFF